This TCR beta chain was identified in a study of tumor and adjacent non-tumor tissue in lung cancer. The template was RNA from unsorted bulk tissue. Germline assignment: CDR1 SGHAT and CDR2 FQNNGV. The length of the CDR3 is 14 residues. TCRbeta libraries were built with three rounds of nested PCR, modified from ARM-PCR. TCRdb used MiXCR to reprocess the multiplex PCR reads, holding one entry per CDR3 protein. In the table there are some 120,000 distinct CDR3 sequences, roughly 64% of which are singletons. With regard to this clonotype: Its ends do not fully match the called genes, so a read error is possible.

The sequenced material came from lung tumor tissue. The TCR comes from a man aged 25 to 40 with non-small cell lung cancer. The V gene is TRBV11-2, the J gene TRBJ1-4; D is ambiguous. This chain's CDR3 is CASAVQFGDEKLFF. CDR3 in DNA: TGCGCCAGCGCGGTCCAGTTCGGGGATGAGAAACTGTTTTTT.